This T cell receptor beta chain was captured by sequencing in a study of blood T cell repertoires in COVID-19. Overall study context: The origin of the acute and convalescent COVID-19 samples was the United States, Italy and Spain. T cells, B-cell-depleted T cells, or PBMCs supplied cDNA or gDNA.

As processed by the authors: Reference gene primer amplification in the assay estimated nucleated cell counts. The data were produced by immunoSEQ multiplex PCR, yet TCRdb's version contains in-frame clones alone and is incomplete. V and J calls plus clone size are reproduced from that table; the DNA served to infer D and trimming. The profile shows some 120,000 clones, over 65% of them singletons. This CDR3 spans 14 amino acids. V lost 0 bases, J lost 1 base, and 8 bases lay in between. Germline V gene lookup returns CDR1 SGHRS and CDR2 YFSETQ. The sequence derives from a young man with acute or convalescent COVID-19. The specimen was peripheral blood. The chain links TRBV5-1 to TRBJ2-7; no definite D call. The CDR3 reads CASSLEYSSYEQYF. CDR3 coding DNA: TGCGCCAGCAGCTTGGAATACAGTTCCTACGAGCAGTACTTC.